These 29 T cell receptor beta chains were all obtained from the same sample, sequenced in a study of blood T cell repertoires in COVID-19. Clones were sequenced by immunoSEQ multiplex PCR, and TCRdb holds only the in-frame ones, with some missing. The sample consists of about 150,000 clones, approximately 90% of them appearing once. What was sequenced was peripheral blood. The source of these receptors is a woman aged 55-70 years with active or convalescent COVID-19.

CDR3 residues: CASSLSSGGYNEQFF. The CDR3, as DNA: TGTGCCAGTAGCCTCTCTAGCGGGGGTTACAATGAGCAGTTCTTC. The V gene is TRBV19, the J gene TRBJ2-1; 10 bases are shared with TRBD2. Germline V gives CDR1 LNHDA, CDR2 SQIVND (reference sequence). The CDR3 is made up of 15 amino acids. V was clipped by 6 bases and J by 4 bases; unmatched bases: 6.

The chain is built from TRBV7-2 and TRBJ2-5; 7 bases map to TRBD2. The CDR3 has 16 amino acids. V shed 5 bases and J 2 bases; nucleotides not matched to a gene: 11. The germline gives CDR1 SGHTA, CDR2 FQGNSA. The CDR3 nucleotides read TGTGCCAGCAGCCCAAATGGAGCGGGGCCGCAAGAGACCCAGTACTTC. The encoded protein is CASSPNGAGPQETQYF.

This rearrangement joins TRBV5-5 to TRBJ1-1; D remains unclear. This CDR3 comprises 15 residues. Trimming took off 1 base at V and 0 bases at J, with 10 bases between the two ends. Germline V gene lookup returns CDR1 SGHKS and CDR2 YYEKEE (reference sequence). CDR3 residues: CASSLSGNMNTEAFF. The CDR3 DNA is TGTGCCAGCAGCTTGTCAGGAAACATGAACACTGAAGCTTTCTTT.

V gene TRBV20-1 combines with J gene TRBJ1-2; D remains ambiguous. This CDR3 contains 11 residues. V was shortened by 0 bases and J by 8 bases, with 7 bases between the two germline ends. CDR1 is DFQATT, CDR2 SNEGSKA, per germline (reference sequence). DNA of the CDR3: TGCAGTGCTAGAGATCAGGTGGGCTACACCTTC. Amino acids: CSARDQVGYTF.

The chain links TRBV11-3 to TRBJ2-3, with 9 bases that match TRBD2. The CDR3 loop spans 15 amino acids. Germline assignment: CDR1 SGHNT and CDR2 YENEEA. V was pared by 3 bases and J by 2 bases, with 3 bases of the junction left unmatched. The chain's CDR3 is CASSFSGGITDTQYF. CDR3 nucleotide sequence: TGTGCCAGCAGCTTTAGCGGGGGCATCACAGATACGCAGTATTTT.

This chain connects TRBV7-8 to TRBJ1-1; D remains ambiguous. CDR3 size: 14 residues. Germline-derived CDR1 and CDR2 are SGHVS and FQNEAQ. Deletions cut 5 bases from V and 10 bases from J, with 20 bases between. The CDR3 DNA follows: TGTGCCAGCAGCCCTTCCCATAGCGTGGTTAGAGCTTTCTTT. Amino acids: CASSPSHSVVRAFF.

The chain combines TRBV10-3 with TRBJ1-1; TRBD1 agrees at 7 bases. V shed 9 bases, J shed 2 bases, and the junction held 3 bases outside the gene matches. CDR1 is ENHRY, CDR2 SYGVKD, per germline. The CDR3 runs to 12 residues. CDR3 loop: CAMGTANTEAFF. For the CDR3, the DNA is TGTGCCATGGGGACAGCTAACACTGAAGCTTTCTTT.

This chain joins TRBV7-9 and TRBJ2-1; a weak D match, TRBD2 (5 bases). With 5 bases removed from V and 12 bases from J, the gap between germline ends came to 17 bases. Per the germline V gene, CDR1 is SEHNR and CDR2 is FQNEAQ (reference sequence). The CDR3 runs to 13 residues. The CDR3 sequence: CASSRITSQGQFF. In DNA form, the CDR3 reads TGTGCCAGCAGCCGAATCACTAGTCAAGGGCAGTTCTTC.

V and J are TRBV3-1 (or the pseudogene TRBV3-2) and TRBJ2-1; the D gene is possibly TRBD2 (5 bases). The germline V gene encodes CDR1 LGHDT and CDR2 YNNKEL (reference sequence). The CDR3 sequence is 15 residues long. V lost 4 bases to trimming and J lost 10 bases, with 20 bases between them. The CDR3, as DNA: TGTGCCAGCAGCCTTCGGACTGACGGGTCCCGAGAGCAGTTCTTC. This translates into CASSLRTDGSREQFF.

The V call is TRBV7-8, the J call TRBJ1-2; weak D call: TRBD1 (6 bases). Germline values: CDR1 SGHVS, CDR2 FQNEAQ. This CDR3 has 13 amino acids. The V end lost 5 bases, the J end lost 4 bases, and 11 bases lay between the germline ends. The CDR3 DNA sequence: TGTGCCAGCAGCCCAGGGGTACGCTATGGCTACACCTTC. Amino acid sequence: CASSPGVRYGYTF.

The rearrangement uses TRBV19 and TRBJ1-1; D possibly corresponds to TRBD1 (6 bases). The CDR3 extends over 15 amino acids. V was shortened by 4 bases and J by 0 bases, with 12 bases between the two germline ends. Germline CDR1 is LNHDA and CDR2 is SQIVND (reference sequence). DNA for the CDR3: TGTGCCAGTAGTAATACGAGGGGGATGAACACTGAAGCTTTCTTT. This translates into CASSNTRGMNTEAFF. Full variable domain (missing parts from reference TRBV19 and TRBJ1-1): DGGITQSPKYLFRKEGQNVTLSCEQNLNHDAMYWYRQDPGQGLRLIYYSQIVNDFQKGDIAEGYSVSREKKESFPLTVTSAQKNPTAFYLCASSNTRGMNTEAFFGQGTRLTVV.

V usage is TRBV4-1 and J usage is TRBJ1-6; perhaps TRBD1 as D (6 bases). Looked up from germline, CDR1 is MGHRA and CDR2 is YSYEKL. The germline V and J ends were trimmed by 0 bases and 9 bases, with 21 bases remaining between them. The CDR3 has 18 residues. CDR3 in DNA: TGCGCCAGCAGCCAAGATCTCGTAGGGGGGGCTTGGGGTTCACCCCTCCACTTT. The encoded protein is CASSQDLVGGAWGSPLHF.

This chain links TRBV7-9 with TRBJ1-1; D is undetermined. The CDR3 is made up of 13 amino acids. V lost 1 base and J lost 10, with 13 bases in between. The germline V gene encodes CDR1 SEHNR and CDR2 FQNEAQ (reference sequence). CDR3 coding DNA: TGTGCCAGCAGCTTAGTTGTGGTAGGAGGAGCTTTCTTT. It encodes CASSLVVVGGAFF.

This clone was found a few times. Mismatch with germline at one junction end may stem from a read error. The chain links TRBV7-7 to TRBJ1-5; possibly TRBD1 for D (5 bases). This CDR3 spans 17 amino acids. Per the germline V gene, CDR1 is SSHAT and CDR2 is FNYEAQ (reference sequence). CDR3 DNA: TGTGCTAGCAGCTTATTTCCGGGCAGGGCGAACAATCAGCCCCAGCATTTT. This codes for CASSLFPGRANNQPQHF.

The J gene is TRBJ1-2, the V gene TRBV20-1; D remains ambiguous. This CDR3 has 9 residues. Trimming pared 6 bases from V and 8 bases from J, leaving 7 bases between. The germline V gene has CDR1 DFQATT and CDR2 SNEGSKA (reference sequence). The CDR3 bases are TGCAGTGCCCCCCAAGGCTACACCTTC. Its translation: CSAPQGYTF.

The CDR3 DNA reads TGTGCCAGTAGTGGTAGACAGGGGGCGATTCAGCCCCAGCATTTT. Its translation: CASSGRQGAIQPQHF. This chain joins TRBV19 and TRBJ1-5; 10 positions agree with TRBD1. CDR3 length: 15 residues. V shed 5 bases, J shed 6 bases, and the junction held 7 bases outside the gene matches. Per the germline V gene, CDR1 is LNHDA and CDR2 is SQIVND (reference sequence).

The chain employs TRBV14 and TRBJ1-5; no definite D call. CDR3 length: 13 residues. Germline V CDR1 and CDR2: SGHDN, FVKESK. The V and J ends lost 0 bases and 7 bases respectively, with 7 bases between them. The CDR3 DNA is TGTGCCAGCAGCCAAGATTTGAGGCAGCCCCAGCATTTT. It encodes CASSQDLRQPQHF.

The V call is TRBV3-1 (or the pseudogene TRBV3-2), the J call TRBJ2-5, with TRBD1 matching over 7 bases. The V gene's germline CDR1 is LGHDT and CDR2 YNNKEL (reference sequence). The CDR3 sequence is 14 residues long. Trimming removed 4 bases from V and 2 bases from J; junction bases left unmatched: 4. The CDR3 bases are TGTGCCAGCAGCCGAACAGGGGCGCAAGAGACCCAGTACTTC. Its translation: CASSRTGAQETQYF.

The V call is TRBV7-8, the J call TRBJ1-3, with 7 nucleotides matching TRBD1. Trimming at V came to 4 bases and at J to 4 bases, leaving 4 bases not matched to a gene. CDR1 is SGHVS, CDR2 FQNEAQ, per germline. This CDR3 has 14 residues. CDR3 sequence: CASSSPGQGNTIYF. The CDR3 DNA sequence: TGTGCCAGCAGCTCGCCGGGACAGGGAAACACCATATATTTT.

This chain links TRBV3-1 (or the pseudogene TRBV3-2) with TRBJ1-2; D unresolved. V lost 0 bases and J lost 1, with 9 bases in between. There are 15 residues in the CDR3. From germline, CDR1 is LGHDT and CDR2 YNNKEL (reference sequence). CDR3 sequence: CASSQDAGVNYGYTF. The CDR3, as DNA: TGTGCCAGCAGCCAAGATGCAGGCGTTAACTATGGCTACACCTTC.

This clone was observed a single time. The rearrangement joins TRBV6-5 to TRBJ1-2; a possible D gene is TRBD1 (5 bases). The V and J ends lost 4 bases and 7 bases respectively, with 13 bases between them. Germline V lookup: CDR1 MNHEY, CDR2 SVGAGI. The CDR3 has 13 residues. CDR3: CASSWEGVTGYTF. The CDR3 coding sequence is TGTGCCAGCAGTTGGGAAGGGGTTACTGGCTACACCTTC.

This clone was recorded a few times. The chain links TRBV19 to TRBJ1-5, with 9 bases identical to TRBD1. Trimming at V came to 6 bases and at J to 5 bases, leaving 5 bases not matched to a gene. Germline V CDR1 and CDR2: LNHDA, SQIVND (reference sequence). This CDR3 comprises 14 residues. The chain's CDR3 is CASRGTGFHQPQHF. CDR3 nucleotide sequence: TGTGCCAGTAGGGGGACAGGGTTCCATCAGCCCCAGCATTTT.

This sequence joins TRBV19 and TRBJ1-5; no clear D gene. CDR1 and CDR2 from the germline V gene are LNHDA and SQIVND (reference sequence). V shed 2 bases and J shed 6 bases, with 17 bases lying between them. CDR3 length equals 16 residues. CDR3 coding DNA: TGTGCCAGTAGTATAATAAGGTTCCGGGGAGCTCAGCCCCAGCATTTT. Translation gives CASSIIRFRGAQPQHF.

The chain's CDR3 is CASGDSNTGELFF. The DNA of the CDR3 is TGTGCCAGCGGCGACAGTAACACCGGGGAGCTGTTTTTT. The J gene is TRBJ2-2, the V gene TRBV7-9, with a weak D call TRBD1 (5 bases). V was pared by 8 bases and J by 2 bases, with 9 bases between. From germline, CDR1 is SEHNR and CDR2 FQNEAQ (reference sequence). The CDR3 spans 13 residues.

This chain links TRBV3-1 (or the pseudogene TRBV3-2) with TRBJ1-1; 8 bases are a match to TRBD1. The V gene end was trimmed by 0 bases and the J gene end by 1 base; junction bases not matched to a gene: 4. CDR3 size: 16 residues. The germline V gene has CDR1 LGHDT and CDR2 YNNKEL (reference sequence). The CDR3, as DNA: TGTGCCAGCAGCCAAGATAGTGGACAGGGGAACACTGAAGCTTTCTTT. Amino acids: CASSQDSGQGNTEAFF.

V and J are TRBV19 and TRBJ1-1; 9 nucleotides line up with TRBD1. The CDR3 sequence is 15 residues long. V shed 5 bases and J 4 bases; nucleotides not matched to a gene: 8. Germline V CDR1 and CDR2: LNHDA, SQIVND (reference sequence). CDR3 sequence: CASSDHPGQGTEAFF. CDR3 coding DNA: TGTGCCAGTAGTGACCACCCGGGACAGGGCACTGAAGCTTTCTTT.

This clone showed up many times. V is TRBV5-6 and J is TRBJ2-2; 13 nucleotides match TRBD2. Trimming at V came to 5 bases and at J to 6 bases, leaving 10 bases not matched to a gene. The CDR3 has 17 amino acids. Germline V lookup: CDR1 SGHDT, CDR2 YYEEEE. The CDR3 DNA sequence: TGTGCCAGCAGTCCTGGACTAGCGGGGGTTTTTGCCGGGGAGCTGTTTTTT. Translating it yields CASSPGLAGVFAGELFF. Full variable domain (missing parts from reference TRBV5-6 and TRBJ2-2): DAGVTQSPTHLIKTRGQQVTLRCSPKSGHDTVSWYQQALGQGPQFIFQYYEEEERQRGNFPDRFSGHQFPNYSSELNVNALLLGDSALYLCASSPGLAGVFAGELFFGEGSRLTVL.

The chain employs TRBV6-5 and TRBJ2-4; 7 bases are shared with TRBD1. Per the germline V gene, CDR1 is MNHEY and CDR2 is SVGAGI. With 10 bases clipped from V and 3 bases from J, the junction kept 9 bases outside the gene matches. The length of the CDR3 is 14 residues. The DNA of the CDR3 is TGTGCCACCCTCCACCGGGACAGCAAAAACATTCAGTACTTC. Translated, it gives CATLHRDSKNIQYF.

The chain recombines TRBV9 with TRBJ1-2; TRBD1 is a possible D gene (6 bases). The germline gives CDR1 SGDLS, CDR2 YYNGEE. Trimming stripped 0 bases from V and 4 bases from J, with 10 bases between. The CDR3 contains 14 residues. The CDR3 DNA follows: TGTGCCAGCAGCGTAGATCTGGGGGCCTATGGCTACACCTTC. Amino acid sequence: CASSVDLGAYGYTF.